This TCR beta chain was recorded in a study of Ad26.COV2.S vaccination and SARS-CoV-2 variants. Study summary: Donor was one of the participants in the Ad26.COV2.S arm of the COV1001 trial.

V was trimmed by 3 bases and J by 1 base, leaving 22 bases between them. Germline assignment: CDR1 SGDLS and CDR2 YYNGEE. The CDR3 sequence is 18 residues long. Produced via immunoSEQ multiplex PCR; TCRdb's table is partial and in-frame only. The table includes some 350,000 clones, roughly 90% detected once. Treatment here: approximately 18 received Ad26.COV2.S at low or high dose, single or two shots; about 5 received placebo; per-sample allocation not given. After the first vaccine or placebo injection, samples were drawn on day 63. Adults aged 18-55 years in Boston included the donor. The sample consisted of peripheral blood, taken in a trial of Ad26.COV2.S vaccine versus placebo. This TCR was sampled from a person between 18 and 60 years old who received the Ad26.COV2.S COVID-19 vaccine or a placebo. V usage is TRBV9 and J usage is TRBJ1-1, with D possibly TRBD1 on 5 matching bases. CDR3 loop: CASSAGPGTPSSNTEAFF. The CDR3 bases are TGTGCCAGCAGCGCGGGACCCGGGACTCCTAGTTCGAACACTGAAGCTTTCTTT.